Listed below are T cell receptor beta chains from one sample, sequenced in a study of siplizumab effects on memory and regulatory T cells. Repertoires were generated with immunoSEQ multiplex PCR, while TCRdb's copy carries only in-frame clones and drops some. Of 50,000 to 75,000 clones listed, approximately 79% are singletons. The sample comprised memory CD4+ T cells sorted from blood. The source of these receptors is a human donor in good health. Each CDR3 is given with its conserved first and last residue. Fields, in order: CDR3 length, J gene, V gene, clone size, D gene, CDR3 DNA, CDR3 protein. D genes are given only for firm matches. Clone sizes are given selectively: once, few, many, or a class where the clone is expanded.

CDR3 length: 14; J gene: TRBJ2-3; V gene: TRBV15; clone size: -; D gene: TRBD1; CDR3 DNA: TGTGCCACCAGAAAAGGACAGGGGACAGATACGCAGTATTTT; CDR3 protein: CATRKGQGTDTQYF
CDR3 length: 13; J gene: TRBJ1-5; V gene: TRBV19; clone size: -; D gene: -; CDR3 DNA: TGTGCCAGTAGCGGGAGCGGGGGTCAGCCCCAGCATTTT; CDR3 protein: CASSGSGGQPQHF
CDR3 length: 15; J gene: TRBJ2-2; V gene: TRBV9; clone size: -; D gene: -; CDR3 DNA: TGTGCCAGCAGCGTAGAAACCCGAAACACCGGGGAGCTGTTTTTT; CDR3 protein: CASSVETRNTGELFF
CDR3 length: 17; J gene: TRBJ2-3; V gene: TRBV4-1; clone size: -; D gene: TRBD2; CDR3 DNA: TGCGCCAGCAGCCAAGTGGCGGGGGGACGGGGCACAGATACGCAGTATTTT; CDR3 protein: CASSQVAGGRGTDTQYF
CDR3 length: 15; J gene: TRBJ2-2; V gene: TRBV5-1; clone size: -; D gene: TRBD1; CDR3 DNA: TGCGCCAGCACCTCAGGACAGGGGGGAACCGGGGAGCTGTTTTTT; CDR3 protein: CASTSGQGGTGELFF
CDR3 length: 15; J gene: TRBJ1-6; V gene: TRBV2; clone size: -; D gene: -; CDR3 DNA: TGTGCCAGCAGTGGGGCGGGCACTGGGAATTCACCCCTCCACTTT; CDR3 protein: CASSGAGTGNSPLHF
CDR3 length: 14; J gene: TRBJ1-5; V gene: TRBV2; clone size: -; D gene: -; CDR3 DNA: TGTGCCAGCAGAGGTGGGGGAAGCAGTCAGCCCCAGCATTTT; CDR3 protein: CASRGGGSSQPQHF
CDR3 length: 17; J gene: TRBJ2-3; V gene: TRBV9; clone size: -; D gene: TRBD2; CDR3 DNA: TGTGCCAGCAGCGCCGACCTCGCGGGGGGCAGTGGAGATACGCAGTATTTT; CDR3 protein: CASSADLAGGSGDTQYF
CDR3 length: 16; J gene: TRBJ2-3; V gene: TRBV7-9; clone size: -; D gene: -; CDR3 DNA: TGTGCCAGCAGCTTACAAGCGGGGACAAGCACAGATACGCAGTATTTT; CDR3 protein: CASSLQAGTSTDTQYF
CDR3 length: 16; J gene: TRBJ1-1; V gene: TRBV6-5; clone size: -; D gene: TRBD1; CDR3 DNA: TGTGCCAGCAGTTATAAATCGACAGGGTTGAACACTGAAGCTTTCTTT; CDR3 protein: CASSYKSTGLNTEAFF
CDR3 length: 15; J gene: TRBJ1-1; V gene: TRBV5-1; clone size: once; D gene: -; CDR3 DNA: TGCGCCAGCAGCTTGAGTACAGAGCCTATTCATGAAGCTTTCTTT; CDR3 protein: CASSLSTEPIHEAFF
CDR3 length: 15; J gene: TRBJ2-3; V gene: TRBV2; clone size: -; D gene: TRBD2; CDR3 DNA: TGTGCCAGCAGACGACTAGCGGGGGGGACAGATACGCAGTATTTT; CDR3 protein: CASRRLAGGTDTQYF
CDR3 length: 15; J gene: TRBJ1-6; V gene: TRBV6-5; clone size: -; D gene: -; CDR3 DNA: TGTGCCAGCAGGACAGGTCCAGTTCCCACCTCACCCCTCCACTTT; CDR3 protein: CASRTGPVPTSPLHF
CDR3 length: 16; J gene: TRBJ1-6; V gene: TRBV5-1; clone size: -; D gene: TRBD1; CDR3 DNA: TGCGCCAGCGCCCCATTTACGGGACAGGGCTTTTCACCCCTCCACTTT; CDR3 protein: CASAPFTGQGFSPLHF
CDR3 length: 14; J gene: TRBJ1-2; V gene: TRBV10-3; clone size: -; D gene: -; CDR3 DNA: TGTGCCATCAGTGAGGGTACAGGGAGGTTGGGCTACACCTTC; CDR3 protein: CAISEGTGRLGYTF
CDR3 length: 16; J gene: TRBJ2-4; V gene: TRBV7-2; clone size: -; D gene: -; CDR3 DNA: TGTGCCAGCAGCTCCCAGCATAGCCTGGCCAAAAACATTCAGTACTTC; CDR3 protein: CASSSQHSLAKNIQYF
CDR3 length: 15; J gene: TRBJ2-5; V gene: TRBV5-4; clone size: -; D gene: TRBD2; CDR3 DNA: TGTGCCAGCAGCCTGGGACTAGCGGGGCAAGAGACCCAGTACTTC; CDR3 protein: CASSLGLAGQETQYF
CDR3 length: 12; J gene: TRBJ2-2; V gene: TRBV6-5; clone size: -; D gene: -; CDR3 DNA: TGTGCCAGCACACGGGGCACCGGGGAGCTGTTTTTT; CDR3 protein: CASTRGTGELFF
CDR3 length: 13; J gene: TRBJ1-3; V gene: TRBV7-2; clone size: -; D gene: -; CDR3 DNA: TGTGCCAGCAGCTTAAATAGAGGAAACACCATATATTTT; CDR3 protein: CASSLNRGNTIYF
CDR3 length: 15; J gene: TRBJ1-5; V gene: TRBV18; clone size: few; D gene: -; CDR3 DNA: TGTGCCAGCTCACCCTCCGACAGTGCCATTTGGCCCCAGCATTTT; CDR3 protein: CASSPSDSAIWPQHF
CDR3 length: 16; J gene: TRBJ2-2; V gene: TRBV11-2; clone size: -; D gene: TRBD2; CDR3 DNA: TGTGCCAGCAGAATAATAGCGGGGGGGCCCACCGGGGAGCTGTTTTTT; CDR3 protein: CASRIIAGGPTGELFF
CDR3 length: 15; J gene: TRBJ2-7; V gene: TRBV7-2; clone size: -; D gene: -; CDR3 DNA: TGTGCCAGCAGCACCCCACAGGGGAGGTCCTACGAGCAGTACTTC; CDR3 protein: CASSTPQGRSYEQYF
CDR3 length: 15; J gene: TRBJ2-3; V gene: TRBV6-1; clone size: once; D gene: -; CDR3 DNA: TGTGCCAGCAGTGCCTCGGACTGGAGCACAGATACGCAGTATTTT; CDR3 protein: CASSASDWSTDTQYF
CDR3 length: 18; J gene: TRBJ1-5; V gene: TRBV19; clone size: once; D gene: -; CDR3 DNA: TGTGCCAGTAGTATTGCCACTGAGGGAAGGTATAGCAATCAGCCCCAGCATTTT; CDR3 protein: CASSIATEGRYSNQPQHF
CDR3 length: 15; J gene: TRBJ2-6; V gene: TRBV19; clone size: -; D gene: TRBD1; CDR3 DNA: TGTGCCAGTAGTTCTACAGGGGCTGGGGCCAACGTCCTGACTTTC; CDR3 protein: CASSSTGAGANVLTF
CDR3 length: 12; J gene: TRBJ1-5; V gene: TRBV10-3; clone size: few; D gene: -; CDR3 DNA: TGTGCCATCAGTGAGCCAAATCAGCCCCAGCATTTT; CDR3 protein: CAISEPNQPQHF
CDR3 length: 14; J gene: TRBJ2-3; V gene: TRBV30; clone size: once; D gene: TRBD2; CDR3 DNA: TGTGCCTGGAGCGGGGGGACCCTCACAGATACGCAGTATTTT; CDR3 protein: CAWSGGTLTDTQYF
CDR3 length: 14; J gene: TRBJ2-7; V gene: TRBV5-1; clone size: -; D gene: -; CDR3 DNA: TGCGCCAGCAGCGCGGACAGTGCCAGAGGGGAGCAGTACTTC; CDR3 protein: CASSADSARGEQYF
CDR3 length: 12; J gene: TRBJ1-3; V gene: TRBV6-5; clone size: -; D gene: -; CDR3 DNA: TGTGCCAGCGGGGCAGCTGGAAACACCATATATTTT; CDR3 protein: CASGAAGNTIYF
CDR3 length: 14; J gene: TRBJ2-4; V gene: TRBV5-1; clone size: -; D gene: TRBD2; CDR3 DNA: TGCGCCAGCAGCTTATTAGCGGGGGAAAACATTCAGTACTTC; CDR3 protein: CASSLLAGENIQYF
CDR3 length: 15; J gene: TRBJ1-2; V gene: TRBV7-8; clone size: -; D gene: -; CDR3 DNA: TGTGCCAGCAGCCCCAGGCTGGGCTCGGACTATGGCTACACCTTC; CDR3 protein: CASSPRLGSDYGYTF
CDR3 length: 17; J gene: TRBJ2-3; V gene: TRBV28; clone size: -; D gene: -; CDR3 DNA: TGTGCCATCGAGTCCTTTAGCGGAAGACGAGACACAGATACGCAGTATTTT; CDR3 protein: CAIESFSGRRDTDTQYF
CDR3 length: 14; J gene: TRBJ1-2; V gene: TRBV5-5; clone size: -; D gene: TRBD1; CDR3 DNA: TGTGCCAGCAGCTCCCCGACAGGGACCTATGGCTACACCTTC; CDR3 protein: CASSSPTGTYGYTF
CDR3 length: 14; J gene: TRBJ2-7; V gene: TRBV5-4; clone size: -; D gene: TRBD1; CDR3 DNA: TGTGCCAGCAGCTTTGAGAGACAGGGGGGCGAGCAGTACTTC; CDR3 protein: CASSFERQGGEQYF
CDR3 length: 13; J gene: TRBJ1-2; V gene: TRBV19; clone size: -; D gene: -; CDR3 DNA: TGTGCCAGTAGTTTCCTGGACAGCTATGGCTACACCTTC; CDR3 protein: CASSFLDSYGYTF
CDR3 length: 13; J gene: TRBJ2-5; V gene: TRBV7-2; clone size: once; D gene: -; CDR3 DNA: TGTGCCAGCAGCCGACGGACCCAAGAGACCCAGTACTTC; CDR3 protein: CASSRRTQETQYF
CDR3 length: 15; J gene: TRBJ1-2; V gene: TRBV19; clone size: once; D gene: TRBD1; CDR3 DNA: TGTGCCAGTGAGACAGGGGGCGCGAATCCCTATGGCTACACCTTC; CDR3 protein: CASETGGANPYGYTF
CDR3 length: 15; J gene: TRBJ2-3; V gene: TRBV19; clone size: -; D gene: -; CDR3 DNA: TGTGCCAGCAGTAGCAGGGAAGGGGGCACAGATACGCAGTATTTT; CDR3 protein: CASSSREGGTDTQYF
CDR3 length: 17; J gene: TRBJ2-1; V gene: TRBV5-4; clone size: -; D gene: TRBD2; CDR3 DNA: TGTGCCAGCAGTCCCCATGGAAGCGGGGGGACGTGGAATGAGCAGTTCTTC; CDR3 protein: CASSPHGSGGTWNEQFF
CDR3 length: 14; J gene: TRBJ1-1; V gene: TRBV7-3; clone size: few; D gene: -; CDR3 DNA: TGTGCCAGCAGCTTACTGGCAGGGAACACTGAAGCTTTCTTT; CDR3 protein: CASSLLAGNTEAFF
CDR3 length: 13; J gene: TRBJ1-5; V gene: TRBV30; clone size: once; D gene: -; CDR3 DNA: TGTGCCTCGGGGAGACAGCTGAATCAGCCCCAGCATTTT; CDR3 protein: CASGRQLNQPQHF
CDR3 length: 15; J gene: TRBJ2-7; V gene: TRBV5-4; clone size: -; D gene: -; CDR3 DNA: TGTGCCTGCTCCCCCAAGGGGGTGCGGGGTAGCGAGCAGTACTTC; CDR3 protein: CACSPKGVRGSEQYF
CDR3 length: 14; J gene: TRBJ1-4; V gene: TRBV6-1; clone size: -; D gene: TRBD1; CDR3 DNA: TGTGCCAGCAGTGGTTACAGGGGTAACGAAAAACTGTTTTTT; CDR3 protein: CASSGYRGNEKLFF
CDR3 length: 14; J gene: TRBJ1-3; V gene: TRBV5-6; clone size: -; D gene: -; CDR3 DNA: TGTGCCAGCAGCTTGGACAGGGCTGGAAACACCATATATTTT; CDR3 protein: CASSLDRAGNTIYF
CDR3 length: 14; J gene: TRBJ2-2; V gene: TRBV5-6; clone size: -; D gene: -; CDR3 DNA: TGTGCCAGCAGCTTGGTGGCGAACACCGGGGAGCTGTTTTTT; CDR3 protein: CASSLVANTGELFF
CDR3 length: 11; J gene: TRBJ2-1; V gene: TRBV6-1; clone size: once; D gene: -; CDR3 DNA: TGTGCCAGCAGATCCTACAATGAGCAGTTCTTC; CDR3 protein: CASRSYNEQFF
CDR3 length: 12; J gene: TRBJ2-2; V gene: TRBV6-6; clone size: -; D gene: -; CDR3 DNA: TGTGCCAGCAGAAAGTTTTCCGGGGAGCTGTTTTTT; CDR3 protein: CASRKFSGELFF
CDR3 length: 14; J gene: TRBJ2-7; V gene: TRBV6-1; clone size: -; D gene: -; CDR3 DNA: TGTGCCAGCAGTCCACGACAGGGAGGCTACGAGCAGTACTTC; CDR3 protein: CASSPRQGGYEQYF